The clone carrying this T cell receptor (beta chain) was observed a handful of times. Its specificity is unknown. Tagging with unique molecular identifiers was applied to individual cDNA molecules. One entry per CDR3 protein, called by TCRdb with MiXCR from the 5' RACE reads. The data contain fewer than 50,000 distinct CDR3 sequences, less than 7% of them seen just once; the ten biggest clones take up 9.5% to 15%. This sample was taken from a study of early T cells in non-severe SARS-CoV-2 infection. The overall study: Sequencing of bulk RNA from unsorted whole blood was done, without chain pairing.

The CDR3 has 17 residues. Germline V gene data show CDR1 as MNHEY and CDR2 as SVGEGT. V was trimmed by 0 bases and J by 1 base, leaving 14 bases between them. Study-wide findings and caveats: Missing private and CD4 specificities, VDJdb matching favored anti-spike CD8 responses.

The sequence came from an adult who was a healthcare worker with PCR-confirmed SARS-CoV-2 infection or an uninfected control (not recorded which). What was sequenced was whole blood. The rearrangement links TRBV6-2 or TRBV6-3 to TRBJ2-3; D ambiguous. The CDR3 reads CASSYSIRVAGTDTQYF. CDR3 nucleotides: TGTGCCAGCAGTTACTCGATACGGGTAGCCGGCACAGATACGCAGTATTTT.